Detailed here is one TCR beta chain. The antigen remains unidentified. TCRB transcripts that were expressed got sequenced, as all of the isolated RNA had been reverse transcribed. The method was immunoSEQ multiplex PCR; TCRdb's version includes in-frame clones alone and lacks a portion of them. This table holds 310,000 or so clones, 15% found once. Unmatched junction bases numbered 6, after V lost 5 bases and J lost 1 base. Looked up from germline, CDR1 is SGHAT and CDR2 is FQDESV (reference sequence). The CDR3 loop spans 16 amino acids. This entry is derived from a study of beta chain features in type 1 diabetes. The study, taken as a whole, reports: Significant though moderate, a shortening of TCRB CDR3s appeared in all four CD4+ subsets of Type 1 diabetes patients. VDJ junctions in type 1 diabetes patients carried more deletions and fewer insertions.

The chain recombines TRBV11-1 with TRBJ1-1, with TRBD1 matching 11 bases. The clonotype comes from a man in his late teens or twenties with type 1 diabetes. What was sequenced was naive CD4+ T cells from blood. CDR3 region: CASSPRTGGANTEAFF. The DNA for the CDR3 is TGTGCCAGCAGCCCACGGACAGGGGGCGCGAACACTGAAGCTTTCTTT.